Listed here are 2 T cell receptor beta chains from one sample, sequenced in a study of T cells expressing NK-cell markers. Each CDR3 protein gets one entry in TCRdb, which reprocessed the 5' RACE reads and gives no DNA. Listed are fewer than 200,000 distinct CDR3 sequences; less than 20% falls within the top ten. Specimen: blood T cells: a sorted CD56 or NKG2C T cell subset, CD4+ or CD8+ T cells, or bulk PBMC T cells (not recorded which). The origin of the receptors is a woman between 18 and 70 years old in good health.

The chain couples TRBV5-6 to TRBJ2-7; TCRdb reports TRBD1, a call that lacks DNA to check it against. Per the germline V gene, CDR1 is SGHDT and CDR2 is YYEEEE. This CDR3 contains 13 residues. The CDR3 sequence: CASSKTGATEQYF.

The CDR3 here is CASSVDPVQETQYF. The chain combines TRBV9 with TRBJ2-5. This CDR3 region has 14 residues. In germline, CDR1 is SGDLS, CDR2 YYNGEE.